One sample yielded the 20 T cell receptor beta chains listed below, sequenced in a study of resident and recirculating memory T cells in vitiligo. TCRdb keeps only in-frame clones here, not all; method: immunoSEQ multiplex PCR. This table has 70,000 to 75,000 clones, 91% appearing once. Sequencing was done on a sample of blood. These receptors were collected from a male donor with vitiligo.

V usage is TRBV27 and J usage is TRBJ2-7; maybe TRBD1 (6 bases). CDR1 MNHEY and CDR2 SMNVEV come from the germline V gene (reference sequence). Trimming took 10 bases from V and 0 from J, leaving 13 bases between them. This CDR3 spans 13 amino acids. CDR3: CATRDTNSYEQYF. In DNA, the CDR3 is TGTGCCACTAGGGACACCAACTCCTACGAGCAGTACTTC.

J is TRBJ2-3 and V is TRBV4-3; possibly TRBD2 for D (6 bases). CDR1 and CDR2 (germline): LGHNA, YSLEER. V was pared by 0 bases and J by 2 bases, with 12 bases between. The CDR3 spans 16 residues. CDR3 loop: CASSQDGGGTTDTQYF. CDR3 sequence (DNA): TGCGCCAGCAGCCAAGATGGTGGGGGGACCACAGATACGCAGTATTTT.

The rearrangement joins TRBV7-2 to TRBJ2-1, with D unclear. Trimming took 0 bases from V and 6 from J, leaving 9 bases between them. This CDR3 has 14 amino acids. Germline loops: CDR1 SGHTA, CDR2 FQGNSA. The CDR3 here is CASSLASLGNEQFF. Written as DNA, the CDR3 is TGTGCCAGCAGCTTAGCTAGCTTGGGCAATGAGCAGTTCTTC.

The chain joins TRBV25-1 to TRBJ1-5, with D perhaps TRBD1 (6 bases). Trimming left V 1 base short and J 2 bases short, with 9 bases between. The length of the CDR3 is 15 residues. Germline V gives CDR1 MGHDK, CDR2 SYGVNS. The CDR3 DNA sequence: TGTGCCAGCAGTGAATTAGGGGGGGGCAATCAGCCCCAGCATTTT. This encodes CASSELGGGNQPQHF.

This chain connects TRBV5-1 to TRBJ1-2; TRBD1 matches at 8 bases. J gave up 3 bases and V 4 bases, and 8 bases lay outside the gene matches. CDR3 length equals 15 residues. CDR1 is SGHRS and CDR2 is YFSETQ in the germline V gene. The CDR3 DNA reads as TGCGCCAGCAGCAATAAAGGACAGGGTGACTATGGCTACACCTTC. Amino acid sequence: CASSNKGQGDYGYTF.

The gene calls are TRBV4-1 and TRBJ2-3; D gene unclear. Germline assignment: CDR1 MGHRA and CDR2 YSYEKL. The V and J ends lost 0 bases and 6 bases respectively, with 10 bases between them. This CDR3 spans 14 amino acids. Written as DNA, the CDR3 is TGCGCCAGCAGCCAAGAGTCCCTCCCGGATACGCAGTATTTT. Protein: CASSQESLPDTQYF.

This chain joins TRBV5-1 and TRBJ2-3; 9 bases are shared with TRBD1. Germline V lookup: CDR1 SGHRS, CDR2 YFSETQ. V dropped 1 base and J dropped 2; count of bases not matched to a gene: 5. The CDR3 is made up of 16 amino acids. DNA for the CDR3: TGCGCCAGCAGCTTGCAACAGGGGGCACTCACAGATACGCAGTATTTT. As protein: CASSLQQGALTDTQYF.

The chain has TRBV7-8 and TRBJ2-4; possible D gene TRBD1, 6 bases. Germline CDR1 reads SGHVS; CDR2 reads FQNEAQ. V was trimmed by 6 bases and J by 7 bases, leaving 16 bases between them. This CDR3 contains 14 residues. CDR3: CASSLQGMGNIQYF. The CDR3 DNA reads as TGTGCCAGCAGTTTACAGGGAATGGGGAACATTCAGTACTTC.

The chain joins TRBV20-1 to TRBJ2-7, with D maybe TRBD2 (5 bases). The CDR3 has 11 residues. Germline V gene lookup returns CDR1 DFQATT and CDR2 SNEGSKA (reference sequence). The V end lost 5 bases, the J end lost 2 bases, and 7 bases lay between the germline ends. CDR3 nucleotides: TGCAGTGCTCGGAGGACCTACGAGCAGTACTTC. Amino acid sequence: CSARRTYEQYF.

The rearrangement uses TRBV5-4 and TRBJ1-5, with D unresolved. The ends were cut back, 1 base at V and 2 bases at J, with 4 bases in the middle. Germline CDR1 and CDR2: SGHNT and YYREEE (reference sequence). The CDR3 extends over 13 amino acids. CDR3 protein: CASSLQGNQPQHF. The CDR3 DNA follows: TGTGCCAGCAGCTTGCAGGGCAATCAGCCCCAGCATTTT.

The chain uses TRBV5-4 and TRBJ2-5; tentative D call: TRBD1 (6 bases). CDR1 SGHNT and CDR2 YYREEE come from the germline V gene (reference sequence). This CDR3 has 14 amino acids. V lost 4 bases to trimming and J lost 2 bases, with 12 bases between them. As DNA, the CDR3 is TGTGCCAGCAGCCAGGGGACCAGGCAAGAGACCCAGTACTTC. Translated, it gives CASSQGTRQETQYF.

This clone is a singleton in its sample. This chain connects TRBV5-1 to TRBJ1-6; the match to TRBD1 covers 7 bases. Germline CDR1 is SGHRS and CDR2 is YFSETQ. Losses at the gene ends were 2 bases for V and 10 bases for J; bases not matched to a gene: 6. The CDR3 extends over 14 amino acids. This CDR3 is CASSFNTGESPLHF. The CDR3 DNA sequence: TGCGCCAGCAGCTTTAATACAGGGGAATCACCCCTCCACTTT.

V gene TRBV9 combines with J gene TRBJ1-5; unclear D gene. Germline V lookup: CDR1 SGDLS, CDR2 YYNGEE. V was cut by 1 base and J by 4 bases, with 9 bases left in between. There are 14 residues in the CDR3. The chain's CDR3 is CASSVYGSNQPQHF. For the CDR3, the DNA is TGTGCCAGCAGCGTATATGGGAGTAATCAGCCCCAGCATTTT.

This chain joins TRBV7-6 and TRBJ2-7, with D perhaps matching TRBD1 (5 bases). The length of the CDR3 is 13 residues. Germline values: CDR1 SGHVS, CDR2 FNYEAQ. V lost 2 bases to trimming and J lost 6 bases, with 11 bases between them. The CDR3 DNA is TGTGCCAGCAGCTTAAACAGGCGACTCGAGCAGTACTTC. This codes for CASSLNRRLEQYF.

Details on this clone: A read error may produce the germline difference seen at one junction end. The chain joins TRBV6-6 to TRBJ2-6; D not certain. The CDR3 runs to 15 residues. Germline loops: CDR1 MNHNY, CDR2 SVGAGI (reference sequence). This CDR3 is CASTYVETGANVLTF. The CDR3 nucleotides are TGTGCCAGCACTTACGTAGAGACTGGGGCCAACGTCCTGACTTTC.

This clone has just one count. The chain combines TRBV6-6 with TRBJ1-5; 9 bases map to TRBD1. This CDR3 region has 15 residues. With V trimmed by 4 bases and J by 6 bases, 7 bases remained unmatched. Germline V CDR1 and CDR2: MNHNY, SVGAGI (reference sequence). CDR3 DNA: TGTGCCAGCAGTTCCCTCGACAGGGGGATTCAGCCCCAGCATTTT. It codes for CASSSLDRGIQPQHF.

This rearrangement joins TRBV2 to TRBJ1-6; the match to TRBD1 covers 8 bases. V dropped 10 bases and J dropped 4; count of bases not matched to a gene: 6. This CDR3 has 14 residues. Germline V gene sequence: CDR1 SNHLY, CDR2 FYNNEI. The CDR3 is CATLTGDYNSPLHF. In nucleotides, the CDR3 is TGTGCCACCCTGACAGGGGATTATAATTCACCCCTCCACTTT.

The chain couples TRBV7-6 to TRBJ2-1, with D perhaps TRBD1 (5 bases). V was shortened by 2 bases and J by 2 bases, with 13 bases between the two germline ends. Germline values: CDR1 SGHVS, CDR2 FNYEAQ. This CDR3 is built from 16 residues. The CDR3 DNA reads as TGTGCCAGCAGCTTAAGTTCTGGCAGGGCCTACAATGAGCAGTTCTTC. This codes for CASSLSSGRAYNEQFF.

This clone was counted once. The CDR3 DNA follows: TGTGCCACCAGCAGAGATCTGGACAGGGTCGGGAGCGAGCAGTACTTC. This sequence encodes CATSRDLDRVGSEQYF. This chain links TRBV15 with TRBJ2-7; 8 bases match TRBD1. This CDR3 region has 16 residues. Germline CDR1 and CDR2: LNHNV and YYDKDF (reference sequence). Trimming took 0 bases from V and 6 from J; bases not matched to a gene: 10. The full variable domain, in which reference TRBV15 and TRBJ2-7 provide the parts outside the CDR3, is DAMVIQNPRYQVTQFGKPVTLSCSQTLNHNVMYWYQQKSSQAPKLLFHYYDKDFNNEADTPDNFQSRRPNTSFCFLDIRSPGLGDTAMYLCATSRDLDRVGSEQYFGPGTRLTVT.

This clone was seen a single time. The chain combines TRBV9 with TRBJ2-1, with D possibly TRBD1 on 5 matching bases. CDR1 is SGDLS, CDR2 YYNGEE, per germline. This CDR3 comprises 14 residues. Between the trimmed V and J ends, which lost 0 bases and 3 bases, there was a span of 7 bases. Here the CDR3 DNA reads TGTGCCAGCAGCGTAGAGGGGAACTACAATGAGCAGTTCTTC. Its translation: CASSVEGNYNEQFF. The full variable domain, in which reference TRBV9 and TRBJ2-1 provide the parts outside the CDR3, is DSGVTQTPKHLITATGQRVTLRCSPRSGDLSVYWYQQSLDQGLQFLIQYYNGEERAKGNILERFSAQQFPDLHSELNLSSLELGDSALYFCASSVEGNYNEQFFGPGTRLTVL.